A single sample gave rise to the 17 T cell receptor beta chains below, sequenced in a study of response to subunit inactivated influenza vaccine. TCRdb processed the RT-PCR reads anew with MiXCR; each CDR3 protein has one entry. The sample includes almost 250,000 distinct CDR3 sequences, more than 9% of them seen just once. Here the sequenced sample was non-naive T cells sorted from PBMCs, taken 14 days before vaccination. The source is a man aged 50-60 years who received an inactivated influenza vaccine.

This clonotype was seen more than once but under ten times. The chain recombines TRBV2 with TRBJ2-3; 7 bases match TRBD1. The CDR3 consists of 14 residues. The junction had 3 bases not matched to a gene; V was cut back by 4 bases and J by 2 bases. CDR1 is SNHLY, CDR2 FYNNEI, per germline. CDR3 in amino acids: CASSAQGSTDTQYF. DNA for the CDR3: TGTGCCAGCAGTGCACAGGGGTCCACAGATACGCAGTATTTT.

In its sample, this clonotype was seen many times. V gene TRBV11-2 combines with J gene TRBJ2-1; TRBD1 is a possible D gene (6 bases). Germline CDR1 is SGHAT and CDR2 is FQNNGV. The CDR3 spans 13 residues. Trimming shortened V by 5 bases and J by 8 bases, and 13 bases separated the two germline ends. The CDR3 sequence: CASSTLQGDEQFF. CDR3 nucleotides: TGTGCCAGCAGCACCCTACAGGGCGATGAGCAGTTCTTC.

There are a few counts of this clonotype. The chain recombines TRBV6-1 with TRBJ2-1; no definite D call. The ends were cut back, 8 bases at V and 3 bases at J, with 17 bases in the middle. The CDR3 consists of 15 residues. Germline CDR1 MNHNS, CDR2 SASEGT. The CDR3 loop reads CASGKSDDIYNEQFF. For the CDR3, the DNA is TGTGCCAGCGGTAAAAGCGACGACATCTACAATGAGCAGTTCTTC.

This clonotype was detected ten times or more. The rearrangement uses TRBV7-9 and TRBJ2-1, with D perhaps TRBD1 (5 bases). There are 15 residues in the CDR3. Germline CDR1 is SEHNR and CDR2 is FQNEAQ (reference sequence). With 0 bases removed from V and 3 bases from J, the gap between germline ends came to 9 bases. CDR3 sequence (DNA): TGTGCCAGCAGCTTAGCGGTCAGGGTCTACAATGAGCAGTTCTTC. Amino acid sequence: CASSLAVRVYNEQFF. The whole variable domain, filled in from reference TRBV7-9 and TRBJ2-1, reads DTGVSQNPRHKITKRGQNVTFRCDPISEHNRLYWYRQTLGQGPEFLTYFQNEAQLEKSRLLSDRFSAERPKGSFSTLEIQRTEQGDSAMYLCASSLAVRVYNEQFFGPGTRLTVL.

The V gene is TRBV15, the J gene TRBJ2-7, with a possible D match to TRBD2 (6 bases). Between the trimmed V and J ends, which lost 0 bases and 3 bases, there was a span of 12 bases. CDR3 length equals 15 residues. The germline V gene has CDR1 LNHNV and CDR2 YYDKDF (reference sequence). This chain's CDR3 is CATSRDVRGFYEQYF. The CDR3, as DNA: TGTGCCACCAGCAGAGATGTGCGGGGCTTCTACGAGCAGTACTTC.

This clonotype was seen at least ten times. This chain joins TRBV12-3 or TRBV12-4 and TRBJ1-5, with TRBD1 identical over 7 bases. Losses at the gene ends were 5 bases for V and 5 bases for J; bases not matched to a gene: 6. The CDR3 has 14 amino acids. CDR3 protein: CASSRRGRDQPQHF. The CDR3 DNA sequence: TGTGCCAGCAGTCGTAGGGGGCGCGATCAGCCCCAGCATTTT.

V and J are TRBV2 and TRBJ1-5; 9 bases map to TRBD1. CDR1 and CDR2 from the germline V gene are SNHLY and FYNNEI. With 8 bases clipped from V and 9 bases from J, the junction kept 11 bases outside the gene matches. The CDR3 is 14 amino acids. This CDR3 is CASERTGEAWPQHF. The CDR3 region has the DNA TGTGCCAGCGAACGGACAGGGGAGGCTTGGCCCCAGCATTTT.

There are many counts of this clonotype. The chain links TRBV12-3 or TRBV12-4 to TRBJ1-6; D is unclear. There are 14 residues in the CDR3. V gave up 1 base and J gave up 7 bases, with 8 bases separating them. The CDR3 DNA reads as TGTGCCAGCAGTTTAGGACACGGAAATTCACCCCTCCACTTT. Translating gives CASSLGHGNSPLHF.

This clonotype has only a few counts. J is TRBJ2-3 and V is TRBV5-1; D is undetermined. Trimming pared 2 bases from V and 0 bases from J, leaving 10 bases between. CDR1 SGHRS and CDR2 YFSETQ come from the germline V gene. This CDR3 comprises 15 residues. The CDR3 spells CASSLDGVSTDTQYF. In nucleotides, the CDR3 is TGCGCCAGCAGCTTAGACGGCGTGAGCACAGATACGCAGTATTTT.

This clonotype was observed a few times. The chain carries TRBV18 and TRBJ2-7; D is perhaps TRBD1 (5 bases). There are 13 residues in the CDR3. CDR1 KGHSH and CDR2 LQKENI come from the germline V gene. The germline V and J ends were trimmed by 5 bases and 3 bases, with 11 bases remaining between them. CDR3 residues: CASSIRQNYEQYF. The CDR3 nucleotides are TGTGCCAGCTCAATCCGACAGAACTACGAGCAGTACTTC.

V gene TRBV25-1 combines with J gene TRBJ2-1; TRBD2 is a possible D gene (6 bases). Germline loops: CDR1 MGHDK, CDR2 SYGVNS. CDR3 size: 16 residues. V lost 5 bases and J lost 0, with 14 bases in between. CDR3 amino acids: CASSTAGGASYNEQFF. In DNA, the CDR3 is TGTGCCAGCAGTACGGCGGGCGGGGCCTCCTACAATGAGCAGTTCTTC.

The genes are TRBV19 and TRBJ2-7, with no clear D. The CDR3 extends over 13 amino acids. V shed 6 bases and J shed 1 base, with 10 bases lying between them. Germline V gives CDR1 LNHDA, CDR2 SQIVND (reference sequence). The CDR3 DNA is TGTGCCAGTAGGAACAGAGGTTCCTACGAGCAGTACTTC. The encoded protein is CASRNRGSYEQYF. The full variable domain, with the rest looked up from reference TRBV19 and TRBJ2-7, is DGGITQSPKYLFRKEGQNVTLSCEQNLNHDAMYWYRQDPGQGLRLIYYSQIVNDFQKGDIAEGYSVSREKKESFPLTVTSAQKNPTAFYLCASRNRGSYEQYFGPGTRLTVT.

The V gene is TRBV2, the J gene TRBJ2-7; D uncertain. Germline V gives CDR1 SNHLY, CDR2 FYNNEI. CDR3 size: 16 residues. V lost 5 bases, J lost 0 bases, and 17 bases lay in between. The CDR3 protein is CASSPEMFRSSYEQYF. Here the CDR3 DNA reads TGTGCCAGCAGTCCTGAAATGTTTCGGAGCTCCTACGAGCAGTACTTC.

This clonotype was seen only a few times. The chain combines TRBV29-1 with TRBJ1-5, with unresolved D. The germline gives CDR1 SQVTM, CDR2 ANQGSEA. The CDR3 has 13 residues. V was pared by 5 bases and J by 5 bases, with 13 bases between. This CDR3 is CSVRRAADQPQHF. CDR3 DNA: TGCAGCGTTCGCCGTGCGGCTGATCAGCCCCAGCATTTT. The full variable domain, with the rest looked up from reference TRBV29-1 and TRBJ1-5, is SAVISQKPSRDICQRGTSLTIQCQVDSQVTMMFWYRQQPGQSLTLIATANQGSEATYESGFVIDKFPISRPNLTFSTLTVSNMSPEDSSIYLCSVRRAADQPQHFGDGTRLSIL.

This clonotype was observed a handful of times. The V and J genes are TRBV5-5 and TRBJ1-3; D gene ambiguous. CDR1 is SGHKS and CDR2 is YYEKEE in the germline V gene (reference sequence). This CDR3 has 14 residues. Deletions cut 8 bases from V and 0 bases from J, with 12 bases between. CDR3 loop: CASSGFLSGNTIYF. In DNA form, the CDR3 reads TGTGCCAGTTCGGGATTTCTCTCTGGAAACACCATATATTTT.

The chain recombines TRBV11-2 with TRBJ2-3; no clear D gene. Per the germline V gene, CDR1 is SGHAT and CDR2 is FQNNGV. V was clipped by 5 bases and J by 1 base, with 16 bases between them. The CDR3 sequence is 16 residues long. The CDR3 here is CASSPRVYQGTDTQYF. Written as DNA, the CDR3 is TGTGCCAGCAGCCCCAGAGTGTATCAGGGCACAGATACGCAGTATTTT.

This clonotype came up many times. This chain joins TRBV3-1 and TRBJ2-3, with TRBD2 matching 10 bases. The V gene's germline CDR1 is LGHDT and CDR2 YNNKEL (reference sequence). With V trimmed by 6 bases and J by 4 bases, 7 bases remained unmatched. This CDR3 has 15 residues. The CDR3 nucleotides are TGTGCCAGCAGTCTTCCAGCGGGGGGGTCAGATACGCAGTATTTT. Protein product: CASSLPAGGSDTQYF.